What follows are 14 T cell receptor beta chains derived from one specimen sequenced in a study of T-cell reconstitution after alpha-beta-depleted transplantation in children. Preparation of the TCRbeta library was carried out with unique molecular identifiers. TCRdb independently ran MiXCR on the PCR reads; one entry per CDR3 protein. Of 250,000 to 400,000 distinct CDR3 sequences in the sample, 23% were seen once. The source was PBMCs, mostly from graft donor cells, collected 180 days after TCRalphabeta/CD19-depleted stem cell transplant. The receptors stem from a male patient between 10 and 17 years old who had a stem cell transplant for acute lymphoblastic leukemia, so the T cells may come from the graft donor.

This CDR3 is CASSLSPKRGRGQPQHF. The CDR3 region has the DNA TGTGCCAGCAGCTTAAGTCCTAAGCGCGGGAGGGGACAGCCCCAGCATTTT. The V and J genes are TRBV7-9 and TRBJ1-5; TRBD1 is a possible D gene (5 bases). The germline V gene encodes CDR1 SEHNR and CDR2 FQNEAQ (reference sequence). V was cut by 2 bases and J by 7 bases, with 21 bases left in between. There are 17 residues in the CDR3.

This clonotype was detected a few times. V and J are TRBV6-5 and TRBJ1-6; the match to TRBD1 covers 9 bases. The junction had 15 bases not matched to a gene; V was cut back by 4 bases and J by 8 bases. Germline loops: CDR1 MNHEY, CDR2 SVGAGI. The CDR3 has 18 amino acids. The CDR3 region is CASSFSLQGAALDSPLHF. The CDR3 DNA reads TGTGCCAGCAGTTTCTCGTTACAGGGGGCCGCTTTGGATTCACCCCTCCACTTT.

DNA for the CDR3: TGCAGTGCTAGAGGGGGACTAGCGGGAGGCGCCGTGGGTGAGCAGTTCTTC. Its translation is CSARGGLAGGAVGEQFF. The chain joins TRBV20-1 to TRBJ2-1; 15 bases line up with TRBD2. Trimming removed 1 base from V and 9 bases from J; junction bases left unmatched: 10. This CDR3 is built from 17 residues. CDR1 is DFQATT and CDR2 is SNEGSKA in the germline V gene (reference sequence).

This clonotype was detected a few times. V gene TRBV11-2 combines with J gene TRBJ2-3; 8 bases fit TRBD2. The germline V gene encodes CDR1 SGHAT and CDR2 FQNNGV. The CDR3 contains 15 residues. V trimming: 3 bases; J trimming: 5 bases; junction bases outside the gene matches: 7. CDR3 sequence (DNA): TGTGCCAGCAGCTTTGACGGGAGGGCCGTAGATACGCAGTATTTT. Its protein is CASSFDGRAVDTQYF.

The chain joins TRBV27 to TRBJ2-1; 8 bases line up with TRBD2. Per the germline V gene, CDR1 is MNHEY and CDR2 is SMNVEV (reference sequence). The CDR3 spans 15 residues. The V segment lost 6 bases and the J segment 10 bases; nucleotides outside the gene matches: 14. This chain's CDR3 is CASSMALAGPGEQFF. The CDR3 DNA follows: TGTGCCAGCAGCATGGCGCTAGCGGGTCCTGGGGAGCAGTTCTTC.

This clonotype was counted once. The J gene is TRBJ2-1, the V gene TRBV6-5; 8 positions match TRBD1. The V and J ends lost 2 bases and 5 bases, in that order; junction bases with no gene match: 5. Looked up from germline, CDR1 is MNHEY and CDR2 is SVGAGI. The length of the CDR3 is 15 residues. For the CDR3, the DNA is TGTGCCAGCAGTTACGTGACAGGGGTCGACAATGAGCAGTTCTTC. Its protein product is CASSYVTGVDNEQFF.

This clonotype has a handful of counts. The rearrangement joins TRBV25-1 to TRBJ2-1, with 9 bases aligning to TRBD2. The CDR3 consists of 15 residues. V lost 3 bases, J lost 9 bases, and 9 bases stayed unmatched. Germline CDR1 is MGHDK and CDR2 is SYGVNS. In DNA form, the CDR3 reads TGTGCCAGCAGTGAGGGCGGGAGGGCCCGGCCTGAGCAGTTCTTC. Translating it yields CASSEGGRARPEQFF.

The chain is built from TRBV2 and TRBJ2-7, with 9 bases lining up with TRBD2. The CDR3 is 15 amino acids. CDR1 is SNHLY and CDR2 is FYNNEI in the germline V gene. J lost 5 bases, V lost 3 bases, and 8 bases had no gene match. CDR3 bases: TGTGCCAGCAGTGAGCTTGCGGGAGGGCCCCACGAGCAGTACTTC. Translation gives CASSELAGGPHEQYF.

This clonotype was picked up a small number of times. The chain joins TRBV10-3 to TRBJ2-1, with a possible D match to TRBD2 (6 bases). The CDR3 loop spans 13 amino acids. CDR1 is ENHRY and CDR2 is SYGVKD in the germline V gene. V lost 7 bases and J 3 bases, leaving 10 bases between the germline ends. The DNA of the CDR3 is TGTGCCATCAACGGGGGAGGCTACAATGAGCAGTTCTTC. Residues: CAINGGGYNEQFF.

This clonotype was counted a few times. The chain has TRBV5-1 and TRBJ2-6; 8 bases fit TRBD2. The V segment lost 4 bases and the J segment 0 bases; nucleotides outside the gene matches: 12. Germline assignment: CDR1 SGHRS and CDR2 YFSETQ. CDR3 size: 19 residues. CDR3 loop: CASSLMGLVAFSGANVLTF. For the CDR3, the DNA is TGCGCCAGCAGCCTGATGGGACTAGTTGCCTTCTCTGGGGCCAACGTCCTGACTTTC.

This clonotype turned up a few times. The chain uses TRBV12-3 or TRBV12-4 and TRBJ1-1, with D hard to call. The CDR3 covers 13 residues. V dropped 2 bases and J dropped 5 bases, with 9 bases sitting between them. The CDR3 here is CASSLITGTEAFF. The CDR3 coding sequence is TGTGCCAGCAGTTTAATAACGGGGACTGAAGCTTTCTTT.

The V and J genes are TRBV7-3 and TRBJ2-4; 8 bases are shared with TRBD1. J gave up 1 base and V 1 base, and 0 bases lay outside the gene matches. This CDR3 region has 15 residues. Per the germline V gene, CDR1 is SGHTA and CDR2 is FQGTGA. Here the CDR3 DNA reads TGTGCCAGCAGCTTAAACAGGGGGGCCAAAAACATTCAGTACTTC. Translated: CASSLNRGAKNIQYF.

This clonotype was observed a handful of times. Here the CDR3 DNA reads TGTGCCATCAGTGACACTCTGGGGACAGCCTACGAGCAGTACTTC. Its protein is CAISDTLGTAYEQYF. The genes are TRBV10-3 and TRBJ2-7; 7 positions match TRBD1. With 3 bases clipped from V and 2 bases from J, the junction kept 7 bases outside the gene matches. Per the germline V gene, CDR1 is ENHRY and CDR2 is SYGVKD. This CDR3 is 15 amino acids long.

This clonotype was seen a few times. The V and J genes are TRBV7-9 and TRBJ2-4; perhaps D is TRBD1 or TRBD2 (5 bases each). CDR3 length: 13 residues. From germline, CDR1 is SEHNR and CDR2 FQNEAQ (reference sequence). The V end was cut by 5 bases, the J end by 8 bases, with 13 bases between. The CDR3 region is CASSAPGTDIQYF. Here the CDR3 DNA reads TGTGCCAGCAGCGCCCCAGGGACGGACATTCAGTACTTC. The variable domain in full, completed from reference TRBV7-9 and TRBJ2-4, reads DTGVSQNPRHKITKRGQNVTFRCDPISEHNRLYWYRQTLGQGPEFLTYFQNEAQLEKSRLLSDRFSAERPKGSFSTLEIQRTEQGDSAMYLCASSAPGTDIQYFGAGTRLSVL.